The present TCR beta chain was sequenced within a study of cytomegalovirus exposure and HLA in healthy donors. Vbeta (60) and Jbeta (13) primers were used in the PCR. The method was immunoSEQ multiplex PCR; TCRdb's version includes in-frame clones alone and lacks a portion of them. The profile shows 100,000 or so clones, about 70% of them singletons. CDR3 size: 16 residues. Germline V lookup: CDR1 WSHSY, CDR2 SAAADI. V was clipped by 5 bases and J by 3 bases; unmatched bases: 10. Turning to this clone: No antigen is known for it.

The study, taken as a whole, reports: Reports indicated that the classifier achieved high specificity and sensitivity in diagnosing cytomegalovirus status. Presence/absence analysis assumed near-uniform sequencing depth across donors. Among TCR beta chains, those listed as cytomegalovirus-associated numbered about 160.

The gene calls are TRBV10-2 and TRBJ2-3; 8 positions match TRBD1. The sequencing input was PBMCs. The TCR originated in a man aged 25 to 40 in good health and CMV-seronegative. In nucleotides, the CDR3 is TGCGCCAGCAGTTTCCACAGGGGGAGCCGAACAGATACGCAGTATTTT. Residues: CASSFHRGSRTDTQYF.